Following are 25 T cell receptor beta chains from one sample sequenced in a study of cytomegalovirus exposure and HLA in healthy donors. Clones were sequenced by immunoSEQ multiplex PCR, and TCRdb holds only the in-frame ones, with some missing. The sample has some 170,000 clones; 86% are singletons. The sample taken for sequencing was PBMCs. The receptor set was obtained from a man between 18 and 29 years old in good health and CMV-seropositive.

This clone was seen only a few times. V usage is TRBV9 and J usage is TRBJ1-5; D call uncertain. V was cut by 2 bases and J by 3 bases, with 9 bases left in between. CDR1 is SGDLS and CDR2 is YYNGEE in the germline V gene. The CDR3 length is 14 residues. In nucleotides, the CDR3 is TGTGCCAGCAGCGTCAGCGGTTCCAATCAGCCCCAGCATTTT. Protein product: CASSVSGSNQPQHF.

The V gene is TRBV5-1, the J gene TRBJ1-3, with D possibly being TRBD1 (5 bases). The V gene lost 3 bases and the J gene lost 0 bases, with 10 bases spanning the gap. The CDR3 runs 15 residues. Germline lookup yields CDR1 SGHRS and CDR2 YFSETQ. DNA of the CDR3: TGCGCCAGCAGCTCCGACGGACACTCTGGAAACACCATATATTTT. Translation: CASSSDGHSGNTIYF.

The gene calls are TRBV4-1 and TRBJ2-3, with TRBD1 identical over 10 bases. CDR1 and CDR2 (germline): MGHRA, YSYEKL. The V segment lost 3 bases and the J segment 5 bases; nucleotides outside the gene matches: 14. The CDR3 covers 18 residues. DNA of the CDR3: TGCGCCAGCAGCCACGGCCCCCGGGACAGGGGATTGGGAGATACGCAGTATTTT. This sequence encodes CASSHGPRDRGLGDTQYF.

V gene TRBV6-5 combines with J gene TRBJ1-3, with TRBD1 matching over 10 bases. The V gene's germline CDR1 is MNHEY and CDR2 SVGAGI. V lost 3 bases and J lost 3; bases outside the gene matches: 5. The CDR3 runs 16 residues. CDR3 DNA sequence: TGTGCCAGCAGTTATGGGACAGGGGCCATTGGAAACACCATATATTTT. Protein product: CASSYGTGAIGNTIYF.

V usage is TRBV29-1 and J usage is TRBJ2-3; TRBD2 aligns across 10 bases. The ends lost 7 bases at V and 4 bases at J; junction bases unmatched: 8. The germline CDR1 and CDR2 sequences are SQVTM and ANQGSEA. The CDR3 length is 14 residues. The DNA for the CDR3 is TGCAGCGCCCGAGGGAGCGGGGGGGCAGATACGCAGTATTTT. Protein: CSARGSGGADTQYF.

The chain joins TRBV7-9 to TRBJ2-7, with 8 bases fitting TRBD1. The CDR3 runs to 15 residues. Germline trimming cut 3 bases from V and 5 bases from J; bases unmatched to any gene: 9. The germline gives CDR1 SEHNR, CDR2 FQNEAQ (reference sequence). This CDR3 reads CASSLKLGQGHEQYF. The CDR3 nucleotides are TGTGCCAGCAGCTTGAAACTCGGACAGGGCCACGAGCAGTACTTC.

The CDR3 nucleotides read TGCGCCAGCAGCTCTCAAGGGACAGGGACCTACGAGCAGTACTTC. Residues: CASSSQGTGTYEQYF. This rearrangement joins TRBV5-1 to TRBJ2-7, with 9 bases lining up with TRBD1. Per the germline V gene, CDR1 is SGHRS and CDR2 is YFSETQ. V gave up 3 bases and J gave up 2 bases; unmatched junction bases: 6. This CDR3 has 15 amino acids.

The chain is built from TRBV7-2 and TRBJ1-4; perhaps TRBD1 as D (5 bases). This CDR3 has 15 amino acids. Trimming pared 5 bases from V and 0 bases from J, leaving 10 bases between. From germline, CDR1 is SGHTA and CDR2 FQGNSA. In DNA form, the CDR3 reads TGTGCCAGCAGCCCCCAGGGTTCAACTAATGAAAAACTGTTTTTT. This gives the protein CASSPQGSTNEKLFF.

CDR3 nucleotide sequence: TGTGCCAGCAGCTTAAGGGGGCGTCCCTCATCTGATACGCAGTATTTT. It is translated as CASSLRGRPSSDTQYF. The V gene is TRBV7-3, the J gene TRBJ2-3; a weak D match, TRBD1 (6 bases). CDR3 length: 16 residues. The germline V gene has CDR1 SGHTA and CDR2 FQGTGA. Trimming took off 1 base at V and 6 bases at J, with 17 bases between the two ends.

The rearrangement joins TRBV2 to TRBJ2-7; maybe TRBD2 (6 bases). The CDR3 is made up of 17 amino acids. V lost 3 bases to trimming and J lost 2 bases, with 20 bases between them. The germline CDR1 and CDR2 sequences are SNHLY and FYNNEI. The CDR3 reads CASSDGGAVISAYEQYF. The DNA of the CDR3 is TGTGCCAGCAGTGATGGCGGGGCGGTCATTTCAGCCTACGAGCAGTACTTC.

This clone appeared a few times. The V gene is TRBV7-9, the J gene TRBJ2-7; the D is unclear. In germline, CDR1 is SEHNR, CDR2 FQNEAQ (reference sequence). This CDR3 is 13 amino acids long. Deletions cut 4 bases from V and 3 bases from J, with 10 bases between. CDR3 sequence reads: CASSSMILYEQYF. CDR3 DNA: TGTGCCAGCAGCTCGATGATACTCTACGAGCAGTACTTC.

J is TRBJ2-1 and V is TRBV9, with TRBD2 matching over 7 bases. Per germline, CDR1 SGDLS and CDR2 YYNGEE. This CDR3 region has 15 residues. Trimming took 4 bases from V and 6 from J; bases not matched to a gene: 10. The chain's CDR3 is CASSTLAASPNEQFF. In nucleotides, the CDR3 is TGTGCCAGCAGCACTCTAGCGGCCTCTCCCAATGAGCAGTTCTTC.

The rearrangement uses TRBV2 and TRBJ2-7, with TRBD2 as a possible D gene (5 bases). The germline V and J ends were trimmed by 2 bases and 2 bases, with 10 bases remaining between them. This CDR3 is 14 amino acids long. Germline V CDR1 and CDR2: SNHLY, FYNNEI. CDR3 bases: TGTGCCAGCAGTGAACGTGGGAGAACCTACGAGCAGTACTTC. Translation gives CASSERGRTYEQYF.

With regard to this clone: This sample includes further DNA sequences coding for the same CDR3. This sequence joins TRBV6-5 and TRBJ1-2; 9 bases align to TRBD1. The germline V gene has CDR1 MNHEY and CDR2 SVGAGI. This CDR3 has 13 residues. The V and J ends lost 3 bases and 8 bases, in that order; junction bases with no gene match: 4. As DNA, the CDR3 is TGTGCCAGCAGTTATCTCACAGGGGGCGGCTACACCTTC. It codes for CASSYLTGGGYTF.

The CDR3 is CATSRGAVNYGYTF. In DNA, the CDR3 is TGTGCCACCAGCAGAGGTGCAGTTAACTATGGCTACACCTTC. The chain links TRBV15 to TRBJ1-2; unclear D gene. There are 14 residues in the CDR3. The germline gives CDR1 LNHNV, CDR2 YYDKDF (reference sequence). The V gene lost 1 base and the J gene lost 1 base, with 7 bases spanning the gap.

This chain connects TRBV4-2 to TRBJ1-6; 8 bases align to TRBD1. This CDR3 contains 16 residues. V shed 3 bases, J shed 7 bases, and the junction held 8 bases outside the gene matches. Germline CDR1 reads LGHNA; CDR2 reads YNFKEQ. The CDR3 nucleotides read TGTGCCAGCAGCCAGCTCCTGACAGGGGCCAATTCACCCCTCCACTTT. This gives the protein CASSQLLTGANSPLHF.

The rearrangement joins TRBV5-5 to TRBJ1-5; possibly TRBD1 for D (5 bases). This CDR3 is 15 amino acids long. The V gene's germline CDR1 is SGHKS and CDR2 YYEKEE (reference sequence). Trimming removed 3 bases at V and 8 bases at J, with 18 bases between. CDR3 sequence: CASSSSGMEGKPQHF. As DNA, the CDR3 is TGTGCCAGCAGCTCGTCAGGGATGGAGGGTAAGCCCCAGCATTTT.

V gene TRBV28 combines with J gene TRBJ1-2; 10 bases agree with TRBD1. Germline V gives CDR1 MDHEN, CDR2 SYDVKM. The CDR3 is 15 residues long. V shed 5 bases and J 8 bases; nucleotides not matched to a gene: 11. CDR3 amino acids: CASSIASDRGRGYTF. CDR3 in DNA: TGTGCCAGCAGTATTGCCTCGGACAGGGGGAGAGGCTACACCTTC.

This sequence joins TRBV25-1 and TRBJ2-1, with 9 bases identical to TRBD2. CDR3 size: 14 residues. The V gene's germline CDR1 is MGHDK and CDR2 SYGVNS. After removal of 7 bases from V and 3 bases from J, the junction contained 4 bases not matched to a gene. In nucleotides, the CDR3 is TGTGCCAGCAAAGCTAGCGGGAACTACAATGAGCAGTTCTTC. Its protein product is CASKASGNYNEQFF. Full variable domain (outside the CDR3, taken from reference TRBV25-1 and TRBJ2-1): EADIYQTPRYLVIGTGKKITLECSQTMGHDKMYWYQQDPGMELHLIHYSYGVNSTEKGDLSSESTVSRIRTEHFPLTLESARPSHTSQYLCASKASGNYNEQFFGPGTRLTVL.

CDR3 DNA: TGCGCCAGCAGCCAAGAGGCTAGCGGTGGCCCCGAGCAGTACTTC. Encoded protein: CASSQEASGGPEQYF. The chain joins TRBV4-1 to TRBJ2-7; 7 bases are shared with TRBD2. Germline V gene lookup returns CDR1 MGHRA and CDR2 YSYEKL. The length of the CDR3 is 15 residues. With 0 bases clipped from V and 6 bases from J, the junction kept 8 bases outside the gene matches.

The rearrangement links TRBV6-6 to TRBJ2-3, with D possibly being TRBD2 (6 bases). The CDR3 spans 14 residues. The germline V and J ends were trimmed by 2 bases and 6 bases, with 12 bases remaining between them. The V gene's germline CDR1 is MNHNY and CDR2 SVGAGI (reference sequence). CDR3 loop: CASSYGGAADTQYF. The CDR3 bases are TGTGCCAGCAGTTACGGCGGGGCGGCGGATACGCAGTATTTT.

This chain uses TRBV28 with TRBJ1-4; D unresolved. V shed 5 bases and J shed 0 bases, with 13 bases lying between them. Per germline, CDR1 MDHEN and CDR2 SYDVKM. This CDR3 has 16 residues. The CDR3 DNA reads as TGTGCCAGCAGTGCCCTAGGGAGTGCAACTAATGAAAAACTGTTTTTT. Translated: CASSALGSATNEKLFF.

The chain has TRBV11-3 and TRBJ2-7, with a weak D call TRBD2 (6 bases). This CDR3 comprises 13 residues. CDR1 is SGHNT and CDR2 is YENEEA in the germline V gene. The V and J ends lost 5 bases and 3 bases respectively, with 11 bases between them. The CDR3 here is CASSLGLYYEQYF. The CDR3 DNA reads TGTGCCAGCAGCCTGGGACTCTACTACGAGCAGTACTTC.

This clone was counted a few times. This chain links TRBV28 with TRBJ2-7, with D possibly being TRBD2 (6 bases). V lost 1 base and J 4 bases, leaving 17 bases between the germline ends. CDR3 length equals 16 residues. Germline V CDR1 and CDR2: MDHEN, SYDVKM. In nucleotides, the CDR3 is TGTGCCAGCAGTTTATTAGGGACGGCGGGGAGGTACGAGCAGTACTTC. This gives the protein CASSLLGTAGRYEQYF.

The chain uses TRBV5-1 and TRBJ2-7, with 8 bases aligning to TRBD1. V was clipped by 5 bases and J by 4 bases; unmatched bases: 11. Germline V gene data show CDR1 as SGHRS and CDR2 as YFSETQ. The CDR3 sequence is 15 residues long. CDR3 in amino acids: CASRETGARGYEQYF. Written as DNA, the CDR3 is TGCGCCAGCAGAGAGACAGGGGCAAGAGGGTACGAGCAGTACTTC.